This passage covers 21 T cell receptor beta chains from one sample sequenced in a study of T cell clonality in common variable immunodeficiency (dated by TCRdb to about 2015). No antigen has been assigned to these receptors. The full study reports these points: CVID TCRbeta sequences were reported to have fewer deletions and N-nucleotide insertions and to lack highly modified clones with 13 or more V deletions.

The method behind the library was the immunoSEQ multiplex PCR assay. The table was pulled from immuneACCESS by TCRdb, which kept in-frame rearrangements only. Such tables lose some clones; where checked, under half of the loss comes from unresolved V genes, and the rest has no known cause. Here the sample lists roughly 34,000 clones, none seen once only. The top ten hold around 6.9% of the sample. Sequences were obtained from peripheral blood mononuclear cells. All receptors derive from a human donor with common variable immunodeficiency.

To note about this clone: The CDR3 goes on 3 residues after the read ends, and that part is filled in from the germline J gene. The rearrangement uses TRBV19 and TRBJ2-6; 9 nucleotides line up with TRBD1. The CDR3 is 17 residues long. Trimming cost V 1 base and J 8 bases; bases outside gene matches: 9. Germline V CDR1 and CDR2: LNHDA, SQIVND (reference sequence). The CDR3 bases that were read are TGTGCCAGTAGTATAGCGGGACAGGGAGCTTTGTCCAACGTC. Its translation: CASSIAGQGALSNV. From start to end, the CDR3 is CASSIAGQGALSNVLTF.

This clone was counted between two and nine times. From the germline J gene comes the end of the CDR3, since the read stops 3 residues before it. The chain links TRBV6-2 or TRBV6-3 to TRBJ1-2, with D possibly being TRBD1 (5 bases). The CDR3 loop spans 13 amino acids. Germline V lookup: CDR1 MNHEY, CDR2 SVGEGT. The DNA read from the CDR3 is TGTGCCAGCAGTTTTTCACAGGCCCTCGGC. Residues: CASSFSQALG. The entire CDR3 protein is CASSFSQALGYTF.

This clone was counted ten times or more. The read gets to within 3 residues of the CDR3 end, and the germline J gene fills in the rest. V and J are TRBV14 and TRBJ2-2; possibly TRBD1 for D (6 bases). V was clipped by 2 bases and J by 2 bases, with 12 bases between them. From germline, CDR1 is SGHDN and CDR2 FVKESK. This CDR3 comprises 16 residues. CDR3 protein: CASSQLGQFNTGELFF. The CDR3 DNA, read in part, is TGTGCCAGCAGCCAATTAGGACAGTTTAACACCGGGGAG.

Judged by abundance, this clone is medium-sized. The read halts 3 residues ahead of the CDR3 end, with the missing end drawn from the germline J gene. V gene TRBV15 combines with J gene TRBJ2-7; 8 nucleotides line up with TRBD1. V shed 0 bases, J shed 3 bases, and the junction held 4 bases outside the gene matches. Germline-derived CDR1 and CDR2 are LNHNV and YYDKDF (reference sequence). The CDR3 length is 15 residues. CDR3 DNA, as far as it was read: TGTGCCACCAGCAGAGAAAGGACAGGGAACTACGAG. Translation gives CATSRERTGNYE. The full CDR3 is CATSRERTGNYEQYF. The variable domain in full, with the rest retrieved from reference TRBV15 and TRBJ2-7, is DAMVIQNPRYQVTQFGKPVTLSCSQTLNHNVMYWYQQKSSQAPKLLFHYYDKDFNNEADTPDNFQSRRPNTSFCFLDIRSPGLGDTAMYLCATSRERTGNYEQYFGPGTRLTVT.

This clone has at least ten counts. The read halts 3 residues ahead of the CDR3 end, with the missing end drawn from the germline J gene. The gene calls are TRBV11-2 and TRBJ2-3; D possibly corresponds to TRBD2 (5 bases). The germline V gene has CDR1 SGHAT and CDR2 FQNNGV. The CDR3 runs to 15 residues. V lost 1 base and J lost 5, with 13 bases in between. The CDR3 sequence is CASSLGGREEDTQYF. CDR3 DNA (partial): TGTGCCAGCAGCTTAGGAGGGCGAGAAGAAGATACG.

This clone has ten or more counts. The sequence runs out 3 residues before the end of the CDR3; the remainder is reconstructed from the germline J gene. V usage is TRBV3-1 (or the pseudogene TRBV3-2) and J usage is TRBJ1-4, with TRBD1 identical over 7 bases. V lost 4 bases to trimming and J lost 8 bases; unmatched junction nucleotides: 10. The CDR3 length is 15 residues. Germline V CDR1 and CDR2: LGHDT, YNNKEL (reference sequence). This chain's CDR3 is CASSLRTGQGEKLFF. The covered CDR3 bases are TGTGCCAGCAGCCTTCGGACAGGCCAAGGGGAAAAA.

This clone was counted at least ten times. The read terminates 3 residues before the CDR3 end, so the remaining end is supplied by the germline J gene. Other DNA sequences in the same sample also yield this CDR3. The chain uses TRBV5-4 and TRBJ2-1; TRBD1 might be the D (5 bases). Germline V gene sequence: CDR1 SGHNT, CDR2 YYREEE (reference sequence). The CDR3 totals 15 residues. The germline V and J ends were trimmed by 4 bases and 1 base, with 12 bases remaining between them. Partial CDR3 DNA: TGTGCCAGCAGCGCGACGCAGGGTTCCTACAATGAG. Residues: CASSATQGSYNE. The CDR3 reads in full as CASSATQGSYNEQFF.

This clone was detected ten times or more. The read finishes 3 residues shy of the CDR3 end, and the germline J gene is used to complete it. The chain has TRBV5-8 and TRBJ2-3, with D uncertain. The V end lost 3 bases, the J end lost 2 bases, and 13 bases lay between the germline ends. From germline, CDR1 is SGHTS and CDR2 YDEGEE. The CDR3 length is 15 residues. CDR3: CASSSDPGLTDTQYF. The CDR3 DNA, read in part, is TGTGCCAGCAGCTCCGACCCGGGTCTCACAGATACG.

Turning to this clone: Read sequence stops 3 residues before the CDR3 end, and the germline J gene provides the missing end. The chain carries TRBV7-3 and TRBJ2-1; 10 nucleotides line up with TRBD2. The germline V gene encodes CDR1 SGHTA and CDR2 FQGTGA. V dropped 5 bases and J dropped 6; count of bases not matched to a gene: 7. This CDR3 contains 15 residues. The part of the CDR3 DNA that was read is TGTGCCAGCAGCCCAGGCTGGACTAGCGGCAATGAG. Translated: CASSPGWTSGNE. Given in full, the CDR3 is CASSPGWTSGNEQFF.

Comment on this clone: From the germline J gene comes the end of the CDR3, since the read stops 3 residues before it. The rearrangement joins TRBV11-2 to TRBJ2-5, with D possibly TRBD2 on 6 matching bases. CDR1 is SGHAT and CDR2 is FQNNGV in the germline V gene. V gave up 0 bases and J gave up 4 bases, with 9 bases separating them. The CDR3 runs to 14 residues. The CDR3 DNA, read in part, is TGTGCCAGCAGCTTAGAGGCGGGGCGAGAGACC. Its protein product is CASSLEAGRET. The full CDR3 is CASSLEAGRETQYF.

Comments on this clone: Mismatch with germline at one junction end may stem from a read error. The read ends 3 residues early relative to the CDR3; the germline J gene fills the gap. Other DNA sequences of this sample code for an identical CDR3. The V call is TRBV18, the J call TRBJ1-1; 8 bases fit TRBD1. CDR3 length: 15 residues. Germline CDR1 reads KGHSH; CDR2 reads LQKENI. The part of the CDR3 DNA that was read is TGTGCCAACTCACCGCAGGGGGCTGGGAACACTGAA. Translated, it gives CANSPQGAGNTE. The CDR3 in its entirety is CANSPQGAGNTEAFF.

Many counts were recorded for this clone. The read is 3 residues too short to cover the CDR3 end, so that end is filled in from the germline J gene. This chain links TRBV7-9 with TRBJ2-1, with D unclear. The germline V and J ends were trimmed by 4 bases and 0 bases, with 7 bases remaining between them. This CDR3 spans 14 amino acids. Germline lookup yields CDR1 SEHNR and CDR2 FQNEAQ (reference sequence). Here the CDR3 reads CASSYDSSYNEQFF. The DNA read from the CDR3 is TGTGCCAGCAGCTACGATAGCTCCTACAATGAG.

This clone has at least ten counts. The covered CDR3 bases are TGTGCCAGCAGTCTAAATCTCGGGGAG. Residues: CASSLNLGE. The complete CDR3 sequence is CASSLNLGELFF. The rearrangement joins TRBV12-3 or TRBV12-4 to TRBJ2-2, with D unresolved. Sequencing ends 3 residues short of the CDR3 end; the germline J gene provides the rest. The CDR3 is 12 amino acids. With 5 bases removed from V and 7 bases from J, the gap between germline ends came to 8 bases.

This clone showed up just a few times. The read terminates 3 residues ahead of where the CDR3 ends, so the germline J gene completes it. The chain has TRBV30 and TRBJ1-2; 7 nucleotides align to TRBD1. Per the germline V gene, CDR1 is GTSNPN and CDR2 is SVGIG (reference sequence). There are 15 residues in the CDR3. V lost 0 bases, J lost 0 bases, and 4 bases stayed unmatched. The DNA read from the CDR3 is TGTGCCTGGAGTGTACCCGGGACAGCTAACTATGGC. Amino acids: CAWSVPGTANYG. From start to end, the CDR3 is CAWSVPGTANYGYTF.

This clone was counted between two and nine times. The CDR3 end lies 3 residues beyond the end of the read and is filled in from the germline J gene. The chain recombines TRBV19 with TRBJ2-1; TRBD2 aligns across 9 bases. V trimming: 7 bases; J trimming: 1 base; junction bases outside the gene matches: 5. The CDR3 runs to 15 residues. The germline gives CDR1 LNHDA, CDR2 SQIVND (reference sequence). CDR3 DNA, as far as it was read: TGTGCCAGTACCCCCAGCGGGAGGTCCTACAATGAG. Translating gives CASTPSGRSYNE. The CDR3 in full is CASTPSGRSYNEQFF.

This clone was seen a handful of times. Read data end 3 residues before the CDR3 end; the end is taken from the germline J gene. V usage is TRBV19 and J usage is TRBJ2-7; 7 bases line up with TRBD2. Per germline, CDR1 LNHDA and CDR2 SQIVND (reference sequence). The V and J ends lost 6 bases and 3 bases, in that order; junction bases with no gene match: 8. The CDR3 is made up of 14 amino acids. The CDR3 DNA, read in part, is TGTGCCAGTAGCCAGCGGGGCGGGAGCTACGAG. Encoded protein: CASSQRGGSYE. The whole CDR3 region reads CASSQRGGSYEQYF.

This clone was counted many times. The CDR3 goes on 3 residues after the read ends, and that part is filled in from the germline J gene. The V call is TRBV7-3, the J call TRBJ1-1; tentative D call: TRBD1 (5 bases). The CDR3 is made up of 13 amino acids. The germline V gene encodes CDR1 SGHTA and CDR2 FQGTGA. Trimming cost V 2 bases and J 4 bases, with 8 bases left between them. Here the CDR3 reads CASSLWGGTEAFF. The sequenced part of the CDR3 DNA is TGTGCCAGCAGCTTATGGGGGGGCACTGAA.

On this clone: With the read ending 3 residues before the CDR3 end, the germline J gene is used to fill in that end. J is TRBJ1-5 and V is TRBV11-1; 10 bases match TRBD1. The J segment lost 6 bases and the V segment lost 4 bases, leaving 3 bases of the junction unmatched. This CDR3 comprises 14 residues. Germline loops: CDR1 SGHAT, CDR2 FQDESV (reference sequence). CDR3 residues: CASSSTGGSQPQHF. CDR3 DNA, as far as it was read: TGTGCCAGCAGCTCGACAGGGGGCAGTCAGCCC.

Remarks on this clone: Read data end 3 residues before the CDR3 end; the end is taken from the germline J gene. V is TRBV19 and J is TRBJ2-4, with TRBD1 matching 11 bases. From germline, CDR1 is LNHDA and CDR2 SQIVND (reference sequence). V was clipped by 5 bases and J by 9 bases; unmatched bases: 12. The CDR3 extends over 16 amino acids. The CDR3 loop reads CASSRLPGQGEGIQYF. Incomplete CDR3 DNA: TGTGCCAGTAGTCGTCTACCGGGACAGGGGGAGGGCATT.

This clone was detected many times. The sequence runs out 3 residues before the end of the CDR3; the remainder is reconstructed from the germline J gene. The chain recombines TRBV6-2 or TRBV6-3 with TRBJ1-2; 8 bases are a match to TRBD1. Germline V gene sequence: CDR1 MNHEY, CDR2 SVGEGT. With V trimmed by 4 bases and J by 1 base, 2 bases remained unmatched. The CDR3 length is 14 residues. The CDR3 DNA, read in part, is TGTGCCAGCAGTTCGGACAGGGATAACTATGGC. This gives the protein CASSSDRDNYG. The complete CDR3 sequence is CASSSDRDNYGYTF.

Points on this clone: The observed sequence ends 3 residues before the CDR3 terminus, with the missing tail filled in from the germline J gene. This rearrangement joins TRBV6-1 to TRBJ1-2; D may be TRBD1 (6 bases). The CDR3 covers 15 residues. V was clipped by 4 bases and J by 2 bases, with 14 bases between them. Germline V gene sequence: CDR1 MNHNS, CDR2 SASEGT. CDR3 in amino acids: CASSVEGQLNYGYTF. The covered CDR3 bases are TGTGCCAGCAGTGTTGAAGGACAGCTAAACTATGGC.